This T cell receptor beta chain came from a study of cytomegalovirus exposure and HLA in healthy donors. Looking at the study overall: The platform used for the approximately 130 validation repertoires matched that of the approximately 620 first-cohort repertoires, a later analysis reported.

Notes on this clone: Its antigen remains unidentified.

Study results and caveats: Subsequent analysis showed first-cohort TCR clusters tending to co-occur in roughly 130 validation repertoires. It was confirmed in vitro that a few of the CMV-associated chains were specific for CMV antigens. Overall, roughly 150 TCR beta chains were annotated as cytomegalovirus-associated.

The assay was immunoSEQ multiplex PCR, and TCRdb's table has in-frame clones only and misses some. The table shows 150,000 to 200,000 clones, with about nine tenths occurring only once. V lost 4 bases and J lost 7; bases outside the gene matches: 6. CDR3 length equals 14 residues. Germline-derived CDR1 and CDR2 are SGHDT and YYEEEE. The chain combines TRBV5-6 with TRBJ2-1; 9 positions match TRBD1. The source of this sequence is a man younger than 45 in good health and CMV-seropositive. The sample was PBMCs. DNA of the CDR3: TGTGCCAGCAGCAAGGACAGGGGACGGAATGAGCAGTTCTTC. Its protein is CASSKDRGRNEQFF.